This T cell receptor beta chain was observed in a study of blood T cell repertoires in COVID-19. V lost 5 bases, J lost 0 bases, and 17 bases lay in between. Germline V CDR1 and CDR2: SEHNR, FQNEAQ (reference sequence). The CDR3 sequence is 17 residues long. The data were produced by immunoSEQ multiplex PCR, yet TCRdb's version contains in-frame clones alone and is incomplete. In the table there are about 250,000 clones, 75% to 90% of which are singletons. This receptor was obtained from a man aged 40-50 years who had recovered from COVID-19. The V and J genes are TRBV7-9 and TRBJ1-5; D possibly corresponds to TRBD1 (6 bases). Sequenced: PBMCs or T cells enriched from blood (not recorded which). The CDR3 sequence: CASSGEDSQYSNQPQHF. The CDR3 DNA follows: TGTGCCAGCAGCGGCGAGGACAGCCAGTATAGCAATCAGCCCCAGCATTTT. The whole variable domain, remainder taken from reference TRBV7-9 and TRBJ1-5, is DTGVSQNPRHKITKRGQNVTFRCDPISEHNRLYWYRQTLGQGPEFLTYFQNEAQLEKSRLLSDRFSAERPKGSFSTLEIQRTEQGDSAMYLCASSGEDSQYSNQPQHFGDGTRLSIL.